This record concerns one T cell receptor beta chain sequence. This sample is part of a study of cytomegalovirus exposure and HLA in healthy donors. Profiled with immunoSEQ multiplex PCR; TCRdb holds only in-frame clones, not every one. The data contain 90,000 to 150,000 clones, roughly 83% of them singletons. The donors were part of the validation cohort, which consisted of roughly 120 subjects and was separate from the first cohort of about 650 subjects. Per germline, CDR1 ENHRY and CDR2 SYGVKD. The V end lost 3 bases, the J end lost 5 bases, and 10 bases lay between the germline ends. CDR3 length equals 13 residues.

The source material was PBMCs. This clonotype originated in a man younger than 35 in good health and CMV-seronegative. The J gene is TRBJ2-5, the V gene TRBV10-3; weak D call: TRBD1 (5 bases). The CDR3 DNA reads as TGTGCCATCAGTGAAGGGGTCGATGAGACCCAGTACTTC. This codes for CAISEGVDETQYF.